This T cell receptor (beta chain) was retrieved from a study of human T cells and chemical hapten exposure. The time point here: patch test 1, 2 weeks after DPC sensitization. Treatment described: therapeutic diphenylcyclopropenone sensitization with weekly scalp DPC. MiXCR, run by TCRdb on the RACE reads, gives a single entry per CDR3 protein. The sample has about 80,000 distinct CDR3 sequences; about 6.8% are singletons. Trimming left V 3 bases short and J 5 bases short, with 17 bases between. The CDR3 has 16 amino acids. Germline V lookup: CDR1 SGHRS, CDR2 YFSETQ. In this sample, this clonotype turned up many times.

This receptor was identified in a woman aged 30 to 39 with alopecia areata. Some clones in this sample may be carry-over from other donors' samples. This chain uses TRBV5-1 with TRBJ1-4, with a tentative D call TRBD1 (6 bases). This material consisted of whole blood, taken in connection with sensitization to the hapten diphenylcyclopropenone (DPC). The CDR3 bases are TGCGCCAGCAGCTCGCTAGGGGCAGGGACAAATGAAAAACTGTTTTTT. The encoded protein is CASSSLGAGTNEKLFF.